This T cell receptor (beta chain) derives from a study of cytomegalovirus exposure and HLA in healthy donors. Regarding this clone: Its specificity is not known.

The PCR contained 60 Vbeta and 13 Jbeta primers. Sequencing was performed with immunoSEQ multiplex PCR; in TCRdb, only in-frame clones are kept and a portion is missing. Of approximately 140,000 clones listed, roughly 75% were seen once; the top ten hold 3% to 3.5%. Germline CDR1 and CDR2: WNHNN and SYGVQD (reference sequence). With V trimmed by 0 bases and J by 10 bases, 4 bases remained unmatched. This CDR3 spans 14 amino acids. Points from the study as a whole: Association of 15,000 to 20,000 TCR beta sequences with HLA alleles was found at 0.05 false discovery rate in a later analysis.

The chain has TRBV10-1 and TRBJ2-1, with 9 bases that match TRBD2. Material: PBMCs. The clonotype comes from a middle-aged man in good health and CMV-seronegative. The CDR3 bases are TGCGCCAGCAGTGAGTCGGGACTAGCCCGGGAGCAGTTCTTC. It encodes CASSESGLAREQFF.